One and the same sample provided the 26 T cell receptor beta chains below, sequenced in a study of T cell repertoires in cytomegalovirus infection. MiXCR, run by TCRdb on the reads, gives a single entry per CDR3 protein. This sample has around 630,000 distinct CDR3 sequences, with about 24% found just once. Sequenced input: CD8+ T cells from PBMCs. The receptors shown here come from a human donor in good health (CMV status not recorded). Some clones in this sample may be carry-over from other donors' samples.

The sample holds one count of this clonotype. V is TRBV19 and J is TRBJ2-1, with 11 bases fitting TRBD1. V was pared by 5 bases and J by 6 bases, with 6 bases of the junction left unmatched. The CDR3 is 15 amino acids. Germline V CDR1 and CDR2: LNHDA, SQIVND (reference sequence). The CDR3 DNA follows: TGTGCCAGTAGTCCAGGACAGGGGGCCATCAATGAGCAGTTCTTC. It encodes CASSPGQGAINEQFF.

J is TRBJ2-1 and V is TRBV20-1, with a tentative D call TRBD1 (5 bases). V lost 2 bases and J lost 3, with 14 bases in between. CDR3 length: 15 residues. Germline values: CDR1 DFQATT, CDR2 SNEGSKA (reference sequence). The CDR3 spells CSARLRQSVYNEQFF. CDR3 DNA: TGCAGTGCTAGACTAAGACAGTCGGTCTACAATGAGCAGTTCTTC.

This clonotype was seen many times. One end of the junction does not line up with germline, which may come from a read error. This rearrangement joins TRBV7-2 to TRBJ2-1, with D unresolved. The CDR3 has 12 amino acids. Germline V gene data show CDR1 as SGHTA and CDR2 as FQGNSA. CDR3: CASSLDLVGDLW. Here the CDR3 DNA reads TGTGCCAGCAGCTTAGACCTCGTAGGTGATTTGTGG.

The rearrangement links TRBV12-3 or TRBV12-4 to TRBJ1-2, with D unclear. Trimming stripped 4 bases from V and 8 bases from J, with 11 bases between. The CDR3 is made up of 12 amino acids. DNA for the CDR3: TGTGCCAGCAGTTCCGAGGCGTACGGCTACACCTTC. Protein sequence: CASSSEAYGYTF.

This clonotype was seen many times. The genes are TRBV9 and TRBJ2-3; weak D call: TRBD2 (7 bases). This CDR3 region has 20 residues. The germline V gene encodes CDR1 SGDLS and CDR2 YYNGEE. V lost 0 bases and J lost 0, with 23 bases in between. The CDR3, as DNA: TGTGCCAGCAGCGTAGGAGGACCGGGGGGCCGCGAAGATAGCACAGATACGCAGTATTTT. It specifies CASSVGGPGGREDSTDTQYF. Using reference TRBV9 and TRBJ2-3 for the parts outside the CDR3, the full variable domain is DSGVTQTPKHLITATGQRVTLRCSPRSGDLSVYWYQQSLDQGLQFLIQYYNGEERAKGNILERFSAQQFPDLHSELNLSSLELGDSALYFCASSVGGPGGREDSTDTQYFGPGTRLTVL.

The chain uses TRBV27 and TRBJ1-5, with 7 positions matching TRBD1. The J call could be wrong; TRBJ2-3 is a better fit for the DNA end. From germline, CDR1 is MNHEY and CDR2 SMNVEV (reference sequence). The CDR3 has 16 residues. CDR3 amino acids: CASRPGSGQRYQPQYF. The CDR3 nucleotides are TGTGCCAGCAGACCCGGCTCGGGACAGCGTTATCAGCCCCAGTATTTT.

This clonotype has only a few counts. The chain is built from TRBV20-1 and TRBJ1-1; D remains ambiguous. CDR1 is DFQATT and CDR2 is SNEGSKA in the germline V gene (reference sequence). The CDR3 consists of 14 residues. Between the trimmed V and J ends, which lost 0 bases and 1 base, there was a span of 9 bases. The CDR3 sequence: CSARDVISNTEAFF. CDR3 DNA: TGCAGTGCTAGAGATGTGATATCGAACACTGAAGCTTTCTTT.

This clonotype was seen more than once but under ten times. V is TRBV19 and J is TRBJ1-5, with D possibly TRBD1 on 5 matching bases. CDR1 and CDR2 (germline): LNHDA, SQIVND (reference sequence). CDR3 length: 15 amino acids. The ends were cut back, 0 bases at V and 6 bases at J, with 12 bases in the middle. The CDR3 DNA follows: TGTGCCAGTAGTATAGACGGGCAGGGCATTCAGCCCCAGCATTTT. Translated, it gives CASSIDGQGIQPQHF.

This clonotype was seen a handful of times. The gene calls are TRBV7-9 and TRBJ1-6; the D is unclear. This CDR3 is 14 amino acids long. Trimming cost V 6 bases and J 10 bases, with 16 bases left between them. Germline V CDR1 and CDR2: SEHNR, FQNEAQ (reference sequence). The chain's CDR3 is CASRAPRLGSPLHF. The CDR3 DNA follows: TGTGCCAGCAGAGCGCCTAGGTTAGGCTCACCCCTCCACTTT.

This clonotype came up many times. The V and J genes are TRBV7-2 and TRBJ2-5; TRBD2 matches at 16 bases. CDR1 and CDR2 (germline): SGHTA, FQGNSA. CDR3 size: 20 residues. Trimming at V came to 3 bases and at J to 1 base, leaving 11 bases not matched to a gene. The CDR3 region is CASSFPGLAGGQGPQETQYF. CDR3 DNA sequence: TGTGCCAGCAGCTTCCCGGGACTAGCGGGGGGGCAGGGGCCCCAAGAGACCCAGTACTTC.

The gene calls are TRBV11-3 and TRBJ2-5; either TRBD1 or TRBD2 may fit D (5 bases each). CDR1 and CDR2 (germline): SGHNT, YENEEA. The V end was cut by 4 bases, the J end by 0 bases, with 18 bases between. The CDR3 is 17 amino acids. CDR3 residues: CASSSRGAGSNQETQYF. In nucleotides, the CDR3 is TGTGCCAGCAGCTCGCGTGGGGCGGGCTCCAACCAAGAGACCCAGTACTTC.

The chain employs TRBV6-2 or TRBV6-3 and TRBJ1-1, with D uncertain. Germline V CDR1 and CDR2: MNHEY, SVGEGT. The length of the CDR3 is 15 residues. V lost 2 bases, J lost 0 bases, and 10 bases lay in between. CDR3 loop: CASSYGGSLNTEAFF. The CDR3 DNA follows: TGTGCCAGCAGTTACGGTGGATCGTTGAACACTGAAGCTTTCTTT.

This clonotype was observed a handful of times. The rearrangement joins TRBV6-4 to TRBJ2-3; D may be TRBD1 or TRBD2 (5 bases each). The CDR3 sequence is 15 residues long. Germline CDR1 is MRHNA and CDR2 is SNTAGT. V lost 3 bases to trimming and J lost 2 bases, with 12 bases between them. The CDR3 nucleotides are TGTGCCAGCAGTGAAGGGGTAGCGACCACAGATACGCAGTATTTT. Translation: CASSEGVATTDTQYF.

V is TRBV29-1 and J is TRBJ1-1; 9 nucleotides agree with TRBD1. V shed 3 bases and J 4 bases; nucleotides not matched to a gene: 3. This CDR3 region has 13 residues. Germline V gives CDR1 SQVTM, CDR2 ANQGSEA. CDR3 DNA sequence: TGCAGCGTTGACGAGACAGGGGGCACTGAAGCTTTCTTT. Protein product: CSVDETGGTEAFF.

The chain recombines TRBV10-1 with TRBJ1-1; D call uncertain. Trimming stripped 3 bases from V and 3 bases from J, with 8 bases between. From germline, CDR1 is WNHNN and CDR2 SYGVQD (reference sequence). The CDR3 has 13 residues. CDR3 nucleotide sequence: TGCGCCAGCAGTGAAGCAGAGTACACTGAAGCTTTCTTT. Its protein product is CASSEAEYTEAFF.

There are a few counts of this clonotype. The chain employs TRBV23-1 and TRBJ1-4; D is unclear. TRBV23-1 is an ORF; its function is uncertain. This CDR3 spans 16 amino acids. The V end lost 2 bases, the J end lost 2 bases, and 12 bases lay between the germline ends. CDR3: CASSQARGPTNEKLFF. The CDR3 DNA reads TGCGCCAGCAGTCAAGCACGAGGCCCGACTAATGAAAAACTGTTTTTT.

This rearrangement joins TRBV9 to TRBJ1-5; 7 bases match TRBD1. Germline V CDR1 and CDR2: SGDLS, YYNGEE. Trimming removed 3 bases from V and 3 bases from J; junction bases left unmatched: 6. The CDR3 length is 15 residues. The DNA of the CDR3 is TGTGCCAGCAGCGACCGGGACAGTGTCAATCAGCCCCAGCATTTT. Translated: CASSDRDSVNQPQHF.

The gene calls are TRBV20-1 and TRBJ2-7; perhaps TRBD2 as D (5 bases). The germline gives CDR1 DFQATT, CDR2 SNEGSKA (reference sequence). The CDR3 is made up of 13 amino acids. V shed 1 base and J shed 6 bases, with 13 bases lying between them. CDR3 sequence reads: CSARVGGSFEQYV. The CDR3 DNA reads TGCAGTGCTAGAGTTGGAGGAAGCTTCGAGCAGTACGTC.

This clonotype was seen only a few times. The rearrangement uses TRBV20-1 and TRBJ1-2, with a possible D match to TRBD1 (6 bases). Per germline, CDR1 DFQATT and CDR2 SNEGSKA (reference sequence). V was trimmed by 0 bases and J by 4 bases, leaving 15 bases between them. The CDR3 sequence is 15 residues long. CDR3 nucleotide sequence: TGCAGTGCTAGAGATATGACAGGCCCTAGCTATGGCTACACCTTC. This sequence encodes CSARDMTGPSYGYTF.

This clonotype was detected only a few times. This chain links TRBV28 with TRBJ2-7, with TRBD2 identical over 7 bases. Germline-derived CDR1 and CDR2 are MDHEN and SYDVKM. This CDR3 has 13 amino acids. Germline trimming cut 8 bases from V and 5 bases from J; bases unmatched to any gene: 9. CDR3 sequence reads: CASHRGDFNEQYF. The CDR3 region has the DNA TGTGCCAGCCACCGGGGGGACTTCAACGAGCAGTACTTC.

This sequence joins TRBV7-6 and TRBJ2-1; 12 nucleotides match TRBD2. The trim removed 5 bases at V and 5 bases at J, leaving 7 bases unmatched. The CDR3 covers 16 residues. In germline, CDR1 is SGHVS, CDR2 FNYEAQ. The chain's CDR3 is CASSRLAGVKNNEQFF. The CDR3 bases are TGTGCCAGCAGCAGACTAGCGGGGGTTAAGAACAATGAGCAGTTCTTC.

The sample holds many counts of this clonotype. The chain combines TRBV24-1 with TRBJ2-2; TRBD2 is a possible D gene (6 bases). The CDR3 runs to 14 residues. Trimming removed 9 bases at V and 5 bases at J, with 15 bases between. From germline, CDR1 is KGHDR and CDR2 SFDVKD. The CDR3 bases are TGTGCCACCGAGCCGGGAGTCTGGACCGGGGAGCTGTTTTTT. Translated: CATEPGVWTGELFF.

The V and J genes are TRBV20-1 and TRBJ2-5, with 9 bases matching TRBD2. Germline V gene lookup returns CDR1 DFQATT and CDR2 SNEGSKA (reference sequence). V gave up 5 bases and J gave up 5 bases; unmatched junction bases: 9. The CDR3 totals 14 residues. The CDR3 region has the DNA TGCAGTGCTGGCGAGGCTAGCGGGGTGGAGACCCAGTACTTC. It yields the protein CSAGEASGVETQYF.

The sample holds a few counts of this clonotype. The chain has TRBV6-6 and TRBJ1-1; maybe TRBD1 (5 bases). CDR1 is MNHNY and CDR2 is SVGAGI in the germline V gene (reference sequence). There are 13 residues in the CDR3. Trimming stripped 10 bases from V and 1 base from J, with 13 bases between. The CDR3 is CATRGGANTEAFF. Written as DNA, the CDR3 is TGTGCCACCCGAGGAGGGGCGAACACTGAAGCTTTCTTT.

This clonotype came up a few times. The chain links TRBV20-1 to TRBJ1-2, with D uncertain. Germline V gene data show CDR1 as DFQATT and CDR2 as SNEGSKA (reference sequence). This CDR3 comprises 14 residues. V lost 0 bases, J lost 4 bases, and 12 bases lay in between. CDR3 nucleotides: TGCAGTGCTAGAGATAAGGGTTACGGCTATGGCTACACCTTC. Protein sequence: CSARDKGYGYGYTF.

The J gene is TRBJ1-1, the V gene TRBV6-1; D is perhaps TRBD1 (6 bases). The V end lost 5 bases, the J end lost 1 base, and 14 bases lay between the germline ends. The CDR3 loop spans 15 amino acids. Germline CDR1 reads MNHNS; CDR2 reads SASEGT. The CDR3 sequence: CASSNQGLGNTEAFF. CDR3 nucleotides: TGTGCCAGCAGTAACCAGGGGTTAGGGAACACTGAAGCTTTCTTT.